This TCR beta chain derives from a study of early T cells in non-severe SARS-CoV-2 infection. In the study overall: Sequencing was performed on bulk RNA from unsorted whole blood, leaving chains unpaired.

There are many counts of this clonotype. Its antigen remains unidentified. Individual cDNA molecules received unique molecular identifiers. Using its own MiXCR run on the 5' RACE reads, TCRdb lists one record per CDR3 protein. The sample has roughly 68,000 distinct CDR3 sequences, around 4.9% seen once; the top ten hold 4.9%. The CDR3 extends over 15 amino acids. The V gene's germline CDR1 is MNHEY and CDR2 SVGAGI. J lost 6 bases, V lost 5 bases, and 9 bases had no gene match. Findings of the study overall: Matching with VDJdb favored anti-spike CD8 responses (missing private and CD4 specificities).

The clonotype was recovered from an adult who was a healthcare worker with PCR-confirmed SARS-CoV-2 infection or an uninfected control (not recorded which). The chain links TRBV6-5 to TRBJ2-3, with 9 bases fitting TRBD2. The specimen sequenced was whole blood. CDR3 residues: CASSEPSGAGDTQYF. The CDR3 DNA reads TGTGCCAGCAGTGAGCCTAGCGGGGCGGGTGATACGCAGTATTTT.